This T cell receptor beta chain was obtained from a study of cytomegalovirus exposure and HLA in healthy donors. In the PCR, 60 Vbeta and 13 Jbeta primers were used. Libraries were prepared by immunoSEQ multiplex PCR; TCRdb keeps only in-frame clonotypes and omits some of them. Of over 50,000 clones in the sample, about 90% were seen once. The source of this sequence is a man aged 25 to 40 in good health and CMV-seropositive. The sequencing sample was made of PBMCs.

CDR3 region: CASSPLGLDLMAGELFF. CDR3 DNA sequence: TGTGCCAGCTCACCACTGGGACTAGATTTGATGGCCGGGGAGCTGTTTTTT. The chain recombines TRBV18 with TRBJ2-2; 8 bases match TRBD2. The length of the CDR3 is 17 residues. Germline loops: CDR1 KGHSH, CDR2 LQKENI. The junction had 10 bases not matched to a gene; V was cut back by 1 base and J by 6 bases.